Included here is one T cell receptor beta chain sequence, with context. Germline loops: CDR1 SGDLS, CDR2 YYNGEE. V was trimmed by 3 bases and J by 0 bases, leaving 19 bases between them. The CDR3 is 19 amino acids. Authors' processing steps: The authors estimated nucleated cell counts from reference gene primer amplification. Produced via immunoSEQ multiplex PCR; TCRdb's table is partial and in-frame only. That table furnishes V, J and clone size, whereas the DNA furnished D and trimming. This sample has around 700,000 clones; 70% to 90% occur once, and the top ten carry under 0.3%. This specimen belongs to a study of blood T cell repertoires in COVID-19. Study-level background: Samples of COVID-19 (acute and convalescent) were obtained from the United States, Italy and Spain. In each case, the material was cDNA or gDNA derived from T cells, B-cell-depleted T cells, or PBMCs.

This clonotype was obtained from a woman aged 18 to 35 with acute or convalescent COVID-19. Input material: peripheral blood. The chain couples TRBV9 to TRBJ2-6; D is possibly TRBD2 (7 bases). The CDR3 DNA reads as TGTGCCAGCAGCGCCGGGGGGCGCCCTCGGCTCTCTGGGGCCAACGTCCTGACTTTC. Encoded protein: CASSAGGRPRLSGANVLTF.